The 10 T cell receptor beta chains in this list originate from one sample, sequenced in a study of OX40 agonist ivuxolimab in advanced cancers. Sequencing used immunoSEQ multiplex PCR; TCRdb keeps in-frame clones, though not all of them. The repertoire consists of about 46,000 clones, with about four fifths occurring once and the leading ten covering less than 2%. The sequenced sample was CD4+ or CD8+ T cells sorted from blood, obtained in a trial of the OX40 agonist ivuxolimab. The receptors come from an adult with an advanced solid tumor such as melanoma, head and neck, liver or kidney cancer.

This chain connects TRBV5-5 to TRBJ2-7; 7 bases are shared with TRBD1. There are 18 residues in the CDR3. The V segment lost 0 bases and the J segment 2 bases; nucleotides outside the gene matches: 14. Germline V CDR1 and CDR2: SGHKS, YYEKEE (reference sequence). This CDR3 reads CASSLVWPTRDSPYEQYF. CDR3 coding DNA: TGTGCCAGCAGCTTGGTTTGGCCAACCCGGGACAGTCCCTACGAGCAGTACTTC.

The rearrangement links TRBV14 to TRBJ2-4; TRBD2 aligns across 7 bases. In germline, CDR1 is SGHDN, CDR2 FVKESK. This CDR3 spans 14 amino acids. V dropped 4 bases and J dropped 4; count of bases not matched to a gene: 4. The DNA for the CDR3 is TGTGCCAGCAGCCCGGGACTACCGAAAAACATTCAGTACTTC. Protein: CASSPGLPKNIQYF.

The chain is built from TRBV4-1 and TRBJ1-3, with TRBD1 matching over 7 bases. V was clipped by 4 bases and J by 0 bases; unmatched bases: 3. Germline-derived CDR1 and CDR2 are MGHRA and YSYEKL. This CDR3 spans 15 amino acids. CDR3 sequence: CASSPGQFSGNTIYF. CDR3 nucleotides: TGCGCCAGCAGCCCGGGACAGTTCTCTGGAAACACCATATATTTT.

The chain couples TRBV7-9 to TRBJ1-1, with D possibly matching TRBD1 (6 bases). Between the trimmed V and J ends, which lost 8 bases and 5 bases, there was a span of 15 bases. The germline gives CDR1 SEHNR, CDR2 FQNEAQ (reference sequence). This CDR3 is built from 13 residues. CDR3 loop: CASRSTGNTEAFF. In nucleotides, the CDR3 is TGTGCCAGCCGCTCAACAGGGAATACTGAAGCTTTCTTT.

V and J are TRBV28 and TRBJ1-4, with 10 positions matching TRBD1. The CDR3 totals 15 residues. CDR1 and CDR2 (germline): MDHEN, SYDVKM. The V segment lost 5 bases and the J segment 8 bases; nucleotides outside the gene matches: 8. The CDR3 nucleotides are TGTGCCAGCAGTACCCAGACAGGGGGCGGAGAAAAACTGTTTTTT. Protein: CASSTQTGGGEKLFF.

The chain is built from TRBV5-4 and TRBJ2-1; 7 bases align to TRBD2. The CDR3 totals 16 residues. Trimming cost V 0 bases and J 0 bases; bases outside gene matches: 3. Germline values: CDR1 SGHNT, CDR2 YYREEE (reference sequence). The CDR3 loop is CASSLEGGSSYNEQFF. The CDR3 DNA follows: TGTGCCAGCAGCTTGGAGGGCGGGAGCTCCTACAATGAGCAGTTCTTC. Full variable domain (rest looked up from reference TRBV5-4 and TRBJ2-1): ETGVTQSPTHLIKTRGQQVTLRCSSQSGHNTVSWYQQALGQGPQFIFQYYREEENGRGNFPPRFSGLQFPNYSSELNVNALELDDSALYLCASSLEGGSSYNEQFFGPGTRLTVL.

This rearrangement joins TRBV7-2 to TRBJ2-3; D may be TRBD1 (6 bases). The V and J ends lost 1 base and 3 bases respectively, with 8 bases between them. This CDR3 contains 14 residues. Germline assignment: CDR1 SGHTA and CDR2 FQGNSA. The CDR3 DNA reads TGTGCCAGCAGCTTAGGGACAGTGACAGATACGCAGTATTTT. Translated: CASSLGTVTDTQYF.

This rearrangement joins TRBV29-1 to TRBJ1-5; D uncertain. CDR3 size: 15 residues. Trimming removed 4 bases from V and 2 bases from J, with 15 bases in between. CDR1 and CDR2 (germline): SQVTM, ANQGSEA. Written as DNA, the CDR3 is TGCAGCGTTGCCGACGGTCTACTGGGCAATCAGCCCCAGCATTTT. It specifies CSVADGLLGNQPQHF.

The V call is TRBV21-1, the J call TRBJ1-4. TRBV21-1 is a pseudogene locus. The CDR3 consists of 15 residues. CDR3: CASSKTGPGREKLFF. The CDR3 region has the DNA TGTGCCAGCAGCAAAACGGGACCCGGTCGGGAAAAACTGTTTTTT.

The CDR3 here is CASSRGGPQHF. The CDR3 DNA reads TGTGCCAGCAGCCGGGGGGGGCCCCAGCATTTT. V usage is TRBV11-3 and J usage is TRBJ1-5, with D possibly being TRBD1 (5 bases). The CDR3 is 11 amino acids. Per germline, CDR1 SGHNT and CDR2 YENEEA. The V and J ends lost 5 bases and 9 bases respectively, with 8 bases between them.